The 25 T cell receptor beta chains in this list originate from one sample, sequenced in a study of Graves' ophthalmopathy and Graves' hyperthyroidism listed by TCRdb under 2018. The sequencing machine was an Illumina HiSeq 2000. For repertoire sequencing, TCR beta CDR3 regions were amplified from RNA transcripts. A first-round RT-PCR used HTBI primers with the Qiagen OneStep RT-PCR kit, followed by a second-round multiplex PCR, size selection and purification. TCRdb applied fastp at Q25 and MiXCR to the public reads, then kept only in-frame beta chains. Rows are combined by CDR3 protein, so each entry shows the most common genes and DNA. This sample holds approximately 700,000 distinct CDR3 sequences; around 40% were observed only once. The ten largest clones represent approximately 43% of the sample. Sequenced sample: peripheral blood. The receptors come from an adult man with Graves' ophthalmopathy.

This clonotype was recorded many times. The J gene is TRBJ1-5, the V gene TRBV29-1; D is unclear. Trimming left V 4 bases short and J 3 bases short, with 13 bases between. This CDR3 has 14 residues. Germline-derived CDR1 and CDR2 are SQVTM and ANQGSEA. The CDR3 spells CSVAMGSNNQPQHF. The CDR3 DNA follows: TGCAGCGTTGCGATGGGCAGTAACAATCAGCCCCAGCATTTT.

CDR3 sequence (DNA): TGTGCCAGCAGTCCCTCCCGCGTCAGATCGTTTAACTATGGCTACACCTTC. Its protein is CASSPSRVRSFNYGYTF. The chain carries TRBV5-6 and TRBJ1-2; D call uncertain. The V gene lost 5 bases and the J gene lost 1 base, with 21 bases spanning the gap. The CDR3 length is 17 residues. In germline, CDR1 is SGHDT, CDR2 YYEEEE. The variable domain in full, with the rest retrieved from reference TRBV5-6 and TRBJ1-2, is DAGVTQSPTHLIKTRGQQVTLRCSPKSGHDTVSWYQQALGQGPQFIFQYYEEEERQRGNFPDRFSGHQFPNYSSELNVNALLLGDSALYLCASSPSRVRSFNYGYTFGSGTRLTVV.

This chain connects TRBV12-3 or TRBV12-4 to TRBJ1-1; maybe TRBD1 (5 bases). The CDR3 consists of 13 residues. V was trimmed by 3 bases and J by 7 bases, leaving 12 bases between them. CDR3 sequence: CASSFGRVFEAFF. DNA of the CDR3: TGTGCCAGCAGTTTTGGCAGGGTGTTTGAAGCTTTCTTT.

V is TRBV19 and J is TRBJ2-5; 10 positions agree with TRBD2. CDR3 length equals 13 residues. The V and J ends lost 4 bases and 13 bases, in that order; junction bases with no gene match: 9. The germline V gene encodes CDR1 LNHDA and CDR2 SQIVND (reference sequence). CDR3 region: CASSTQREGPPYF. The CDR3 DNA reads TGTGCCAGTAGTACCCAGCGGGAGGGCCCCCCGTACTTC.

This clonotype showed up just a few times. This sequence joins TRBV6-6 and TRBJ1-1; weak D call: TRBD1 (6 bases). V lost 8 bases to trimming and J lost 4 bases, with 11 bases between them. The CDR3 sequence is 12 residues long. Germline-derived CDR1 and CDR2 are MNHNY and SVGAGI (reference sequence). The CDR3 reads CASFQGLTEAFF. The CDR3 DNA sequence: TGTGCCAGCTTCCAGGGGCTCACTGAAGCTTTCTTT.

The rearrangement links TRBV7-9 to TRBJ2-7, with 8 nucleotides matching TRBD2. Germline CDR1 and CDR2: SEHNR and FQNEAQ (reference sequence). The trim removed 2 bases at V and 7 bases at J, leaving 10 bases unmatched. This CDR3 region has 15 residues. The CDR3 coding sequence is TGTGCCAGCAGCTTAAATCCAGCGGGAGCCGGGGAGCAGTACTTC. It yields the protein CASSLNPAGAGEQYF.

This clonotype was seen many times. The rearrangement uses TRBV7-2 and TRBJ1-1; possibly TRBD1 for D (5 bases). This CDR3 is 15 amino acids long. Per the germline V gene, CDR1 is SGHTA and CDR2 is FQGNSA. The ends were cut back, 5 bases at V and 5 bases at J, with 18 bases in the middle. CDR3 sequence reads: CASSPAPGGRTEAFF. Written as DNA, the CDR3 is TGTGCCAGCAGCCCCGCCCCCGGGGGACGGACTGAAGCTTTCTTT.

This clonotype was observed at least ten times. The genes are TRBV15 and TRBJ1-2, with TRBD1 identical over 7 bases. The germline V gene encodes CDR1 LNHNV and CDR2 YYDKDF (reference sequence). Trimming at V came to 3 bases and at J to 0 bases, leaving 28 bases not matched to a gene. The CDR3 loop spans 23 amino acids. The DNA for the CDR3 is TGTGCCACCAGCAGCGTGGGGATCTCCCGGGACAGCGGTGAAGGAATGACTAACTATGGCTACACCTTC. Translated: CATSSVGISRDSGEGMTNYGYTF.

The chain carries TRBV20-1 and TRBJ2-5, with 8 bases fitting TRBD2. Looked up from germline, CDR1 is DFQATT and CDR2 is SNEGSKA (reference sequence). The CDR3 sequence is 15 residues long. The trim removed 4 bases at V and 5 bases at J, leaving 12 bases unmatched. Here the CDR3 reads CSATGTGGARETQYF. The CDR3 nucleotides read TGCAGTGCTACCGGAACCGGGGGGGCTCGGGAGACCCAGTACTTC.

This clonotype was seen many times. The chain joins TRBV12-3 or TRBV12-4 to TRBJ1-6, with D perhaps TRBD1 (5 bases). This CDR3 contains 14 residues. V lost 5 bases and J lost 14, with 19 bases in between. The CDR3 loop is CASSPQVQPPALHF. The CDR3 DNA follows: TGTGCCAGCAGTCCACAGGTCCAACCTCCGGCCCTCCACTTT.

This clonotype was observed many times. The chain couples TRBV9 to TRBJ1-6, with 8 bases that match TRBD1. The V gene end was trimmed by 3 bases and the J gene end by 4 bases; junction bases not matched to a gene: 3. Germline CDR1 is SGDLS and CDR2 is YYNGEE. This CDR3 comprises 15 residues. The CDR3, as DNA: TGTGCCAGCAGCGCGGGGACAGGTTATAATTCACCCCTCCACTTT. Translating gives CASSAGTGYNSPLHF.

This chain links TRBV11-2 with TRBJ2-7; TRBD2 aligns across 11 bases. Germline trimming cut 5 bases from V and 2 bases from J; bases unmatched to any gene: 5. The V gene's germline CDR1 is SGHAT and CDR2 FQNNGV. The CDR3 loop spans 15 amino acids. For the CDR3, the DNA is TGTGCCAGCAGCACCACTAGCGGGAGTCCCTACGAGCAGTACTTC. This encodes CASSTTSGSPYEQYF.

This clonotype appeared many times. V usage is TRBV7-9 and J usage is TRBJ2-5, with D possibly matching TRBD2 (5 bases). CDR1 and CDR2 from the germline V gene are SEHNR and FQNEAQ (reference sequence). The CDR3 is 15 residues long. V was trimmed by 5 bases and J by 5 bases, leaving 18 bases between them. CDR3 nucleotide sequence: TGTGCCAGCAGCCTCTCGCGACTGCGGAGGGAGACCCAGTACTTC. Protein sequence: CASSLSRLRRETQYF.

This clonotype has more than one count but fewer than ten. The V call is TRBV25-1, the J call TRBJ2-2; 9 nucleotides line up with TRBD1. The V segment lost 8 bases and the J segment 6 bases; nucleotides outside the gene matches: 10. The CDR3 has 15 residues. Germline V gene data show CDR1 as MGHDK and CDR2 as SYGVNS. CDR3 loop: CASLLGTGIAGELFF. CDR3 nucleotide sequence: TGTGCCAGCCTGTTGGGGACAGGGATCGCCGGGGAGCTGTTTTTT.

The chain has TRBV20-1 and TRBJ2-7, with D possibly called TRBD1 or TRBD2 (5 bases each). CDR3 length equals 13 residues. Trimming left V 3 bases short and J 0 bases short, with 9 bases between. Germline V gives CDR1 DFQATT, CDR2 SNEGSKA (reference sequence). The DNA for the CDR3 is TGCAGTGCTAGGGGGGTCACCTCCTACGAGCAGTACTTC. Amino acids: CSARGVTSYEQYF.

This rearrangement joins TRBV9 to TRBJ2-5; the D gene is possibly TRBD2 (5 bases). The CDR3 is 15 amino acids. Germline V lookup: CDR1 SGDLS, CDR2 YYNGEE. Trimming left V 0 bases short and J 4 bases short, with 13 bases between. CDR3 in DNA: TGTGCCAGCAGCGTAGAGGCGGGCAGAGGAGAGACCCAGTACTTC. Translation: CASSVEAGRGETQYF. The entire variable domain, with the rest obtained from reference TRBV9 and TRBJ2-5, is as follows: DSGVTQTPKHLITATGQRVTLRCSPRSGDLSVYWYQQSLDQGLQFLIQYYNGEERAKGNILERFSAQQFPDLHSELNLSSLELGDSALYFCASSVEAGRGETQYFGPGTRLLVL.

The chain has TRBV2 and TRBJ2-7; the D gene is possibly TRBD1 (6 bases). The CDR3 covers 15 residues. V was shortened by 5 bases and J by 3 bases, with 17 bases between the two germline ends. CDR1 SNHLY and CDR2 FYNNEI come from the germline V gene. The chain's CDR3 is CASSYSMAGDYEQYF. CDR3 DNA sequence: TGTGCCAGCAGTTACTCGATGGCAGGGGACTACGAGCAGTACTTC.

The table lists this clonotype with a few counts. The chain links TRBV24-1 to TRBJ2-5; a weak D match, TRBD1 (5 bases). The CDR3 sequence is 15 residues long. CDR1 is KGHDR, CDR2 SFDVKD, per germline. Trimming stripped 3 bases from V and 4 bases from J, with 14 bases between. In nucleotides, the CDR3 is TGTGCCACCAGTGATAAGTCAGGGTACGGAGAGACCCAGTACTTC. Protein sequence: CATSDKSGYGETQYF.

The chain couples TRBV20-1 to TRBJ2-5; TRBD2 matches at 10 bases. Trimming at V came to 6 bases and at J to 5 bases, leaving 6 bases not matched to a gene. Per the germline V gene, CDR1 is DFQATT and CDR2 is SNEGSKA (reference sequence). The CDR3 has 13 amino acids. CDR3 nucleotides: TGCAGTGCCGAGCGGGGGGGGGATGAGACCCAGTACTTC. This translates into CSAERGGDETQYF.

For this clonotype: This may come from a read error, since a much larger clone is one base off. This likely comes from a read error, as the CDR3 has no conserved phenylalanine or tryptophan at its end. This chain uses TRBV7-2 with TRBJ1-1; perhaps TRBD1 as D (5 bases). V was shortened by 5 bases and J by 1 base, with 11 bases between the two germline ends. The CDR3 contains 14 residues. Germline lookup yields CDR1 SGHTA and CDR2 FQGNSA. For the CDR3, the DNA is TGTGCCAGCAGCGGGGCACAGAGGAACACTGAAGCTTTCCTT. It codes for CASSGAQRNTEAFL.

Regarding this clonotype: The junction and the germline gene differ at one end; a read error may be behind it. The rearrangement joins TRBV6-1 to TRBJ1-2, with D unclear. The germline gives CDR1 MNHNS, CDR2 SASEGT. The length of the CDR3 is 13 residues. The CDR3 region is CASRRRAEGGHTF. The DNA for the CDR3 is TGTGCCAGCAGAAGGCGGGCCGAGGGTGGCCACACCTTC.

V and J are TRBV5-8 and TRBJ2-7, with 7 bases fitting TRBD1. Looked up from germline, CDR1 is SGHTS and CDR2 is YDEGEE. After removal of 6 bases from V and 1 base from J, the junction contained 7 bases not matched to a gene. There are 14 residues in the CDR3. CDR3 nucleotide sequence: TGTGCCAGCACCGGGACAGTGAGATCCTACGAGCAGTACTTC. Its translation is CASTGTVRSYEQYF.

V is TRBV9 and J is TRBJ1-6; 11 bases match TRBD1. CDR3 length: 15 residues. CDR1 and CDR2 (germline): SGDLS, YYNGEE. Trimming at V came to 5 bases and at J to 11 bases, leaving 9 bases not matched to a gene. The chain's CDR3 is CASSLGTGGMPPLHF. The CDR3 region has the DNA TGTGCCAGCAGTTTAGGGACAGGGGGTATGCCACCCCTCCACTTT.

As concerns this clonotype: The junction departs from the called germline gene at one end, perhaps through a read error. The V and J genes are TRBV29-1 and TRBJ1-1; no firm D call. Germline assignment: CDR1 SQVTM and CDR2 ANQGSEA. The CDR3 runs to 10 residues. The CDR3 DNA sequence: TGCAGCGGGGAGGGCACTGAAGCTTCCTTT. Protein: CSGEGTEASF.

The table lists this clonotype with many counts. CDR3 DNA sequence: TGTGCCAGCAGTGAAAAGACAGGGGGCGTTGGAAATGGCTACACCTTC. It codes for CASSEKTGGVGNGYTF. The rearrangement links TRBV25-1 to TRBJ1-2, with 10 bases that match TRBD1. The germline V gene encodes CDR1 MGHDK and CDR2 SYGVNS. Trimming removed 2 bases from V and 6 bases from J; junction bases left unmatched: 9. The CDR3 has 16 amino acids.